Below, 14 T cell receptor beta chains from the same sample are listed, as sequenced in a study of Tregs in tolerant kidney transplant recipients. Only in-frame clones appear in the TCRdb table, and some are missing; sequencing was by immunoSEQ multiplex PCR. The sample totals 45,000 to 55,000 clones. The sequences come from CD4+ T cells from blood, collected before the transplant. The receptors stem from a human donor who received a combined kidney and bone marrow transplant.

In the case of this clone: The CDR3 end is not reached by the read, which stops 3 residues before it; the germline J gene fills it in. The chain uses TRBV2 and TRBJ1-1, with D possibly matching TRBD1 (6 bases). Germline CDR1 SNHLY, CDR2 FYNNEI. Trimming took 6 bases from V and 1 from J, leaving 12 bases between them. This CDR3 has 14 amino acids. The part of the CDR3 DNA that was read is TGTGCCAGCAGAGCTGACAGGCCGAACACTGAA. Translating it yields CASRADRPNTE. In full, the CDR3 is CASRADRPNTEAFF. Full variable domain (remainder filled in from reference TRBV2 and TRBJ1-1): EPEVTQTPSHQVTQMGQEVILRCVPISNHLYFYWYRQILGQKVEFLVSFYNNEISEKSEIFDDQFSVERPDGSNFTLKIRSTKLEDSAMYFCASRADRPNTEAFFGQGTRLTVV.

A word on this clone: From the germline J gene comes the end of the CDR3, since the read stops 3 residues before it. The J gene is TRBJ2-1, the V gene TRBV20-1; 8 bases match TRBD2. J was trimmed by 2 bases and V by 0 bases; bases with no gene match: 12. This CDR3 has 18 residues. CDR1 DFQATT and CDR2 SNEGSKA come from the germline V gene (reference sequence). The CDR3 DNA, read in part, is TGCAGTGCTAGAGATCGAAGGTTAGCGGGACCAGCCTACAATGAG. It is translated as CSARDRRLAGPAYNE. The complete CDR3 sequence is CSARDRRLAGPAYNEQFF.

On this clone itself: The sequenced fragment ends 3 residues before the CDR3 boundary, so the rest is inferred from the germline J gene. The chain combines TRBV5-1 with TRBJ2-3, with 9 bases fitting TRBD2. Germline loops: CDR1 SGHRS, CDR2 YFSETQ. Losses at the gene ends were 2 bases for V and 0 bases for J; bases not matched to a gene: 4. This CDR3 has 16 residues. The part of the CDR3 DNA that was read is TGCGCCAGCAGCTTCGCTAGCGGGGCTAGCACAGATACG. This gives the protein CASSFASGASTDT. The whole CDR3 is CASSFASGASTDTQYF.

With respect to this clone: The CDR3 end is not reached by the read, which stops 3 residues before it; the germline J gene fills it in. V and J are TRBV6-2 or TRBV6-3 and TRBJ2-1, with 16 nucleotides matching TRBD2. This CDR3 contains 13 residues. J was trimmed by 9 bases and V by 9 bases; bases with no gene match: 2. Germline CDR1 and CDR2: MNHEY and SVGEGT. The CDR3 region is CARGLAGGGEQFF. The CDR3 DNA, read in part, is TGTGCCAGGGGACTAGCGGGAGGGGGTGAG.

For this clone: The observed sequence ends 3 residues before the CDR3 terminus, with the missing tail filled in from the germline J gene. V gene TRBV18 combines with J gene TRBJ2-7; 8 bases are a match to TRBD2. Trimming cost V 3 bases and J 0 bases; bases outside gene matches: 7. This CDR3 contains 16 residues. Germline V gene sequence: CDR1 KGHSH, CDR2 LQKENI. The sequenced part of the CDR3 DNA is TGTGCCAGCTCACCCCGTGAGACTAGCGTCTCCTACGAG. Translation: CASSPRETSVSYE. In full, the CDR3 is CASSPRETSVSYEQYF.

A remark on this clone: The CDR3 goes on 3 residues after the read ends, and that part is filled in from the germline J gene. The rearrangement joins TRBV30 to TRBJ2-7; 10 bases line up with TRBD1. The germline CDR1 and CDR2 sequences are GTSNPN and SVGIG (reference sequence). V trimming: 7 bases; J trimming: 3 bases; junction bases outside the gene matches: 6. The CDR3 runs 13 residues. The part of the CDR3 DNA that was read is TGTGCCTCGGGGGGACAGGGGAACTACGAG. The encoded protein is CASGGQGNYE. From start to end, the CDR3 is CASGGQGNYEQYF.

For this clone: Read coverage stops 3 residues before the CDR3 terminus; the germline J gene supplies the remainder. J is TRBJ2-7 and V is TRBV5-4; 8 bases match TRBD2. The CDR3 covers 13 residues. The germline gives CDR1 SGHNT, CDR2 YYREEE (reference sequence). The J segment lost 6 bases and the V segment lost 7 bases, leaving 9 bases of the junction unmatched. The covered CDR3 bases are TGTGCCAGCGGATTAGCGGGGCTCGGCGAG. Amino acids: CASGLAGLGE. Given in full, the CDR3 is CASGLAGLGEQYF.

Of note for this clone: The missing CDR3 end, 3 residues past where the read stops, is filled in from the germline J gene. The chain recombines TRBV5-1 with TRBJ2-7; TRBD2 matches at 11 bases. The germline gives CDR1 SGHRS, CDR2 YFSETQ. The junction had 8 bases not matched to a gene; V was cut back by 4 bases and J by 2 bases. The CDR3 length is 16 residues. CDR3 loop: CASSISGTSGAYEQYF. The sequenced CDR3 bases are TGCGCCAGCAGCATATCCGGGACTAGCGGCGCCTACGAG.

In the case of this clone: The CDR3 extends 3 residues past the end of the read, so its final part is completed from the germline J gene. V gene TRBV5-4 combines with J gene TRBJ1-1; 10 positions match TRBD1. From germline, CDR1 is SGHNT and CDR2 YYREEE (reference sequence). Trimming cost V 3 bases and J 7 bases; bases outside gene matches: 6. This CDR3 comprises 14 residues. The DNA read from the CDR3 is TGTGCCAGCAGCTCCGACAGGGGGCAGGTTGAA. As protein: CASSSDRGQVE. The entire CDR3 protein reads CASSSDRGQVEAFF.

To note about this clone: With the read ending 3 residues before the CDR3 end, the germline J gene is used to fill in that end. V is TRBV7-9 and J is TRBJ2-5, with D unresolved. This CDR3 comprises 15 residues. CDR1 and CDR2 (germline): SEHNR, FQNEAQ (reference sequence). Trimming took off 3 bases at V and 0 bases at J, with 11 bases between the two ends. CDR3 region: CASSLGEKYQETQYF. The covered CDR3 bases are TGTGCCAGCAGCTTGGGCGAAAAGTACCAAGAGACC.

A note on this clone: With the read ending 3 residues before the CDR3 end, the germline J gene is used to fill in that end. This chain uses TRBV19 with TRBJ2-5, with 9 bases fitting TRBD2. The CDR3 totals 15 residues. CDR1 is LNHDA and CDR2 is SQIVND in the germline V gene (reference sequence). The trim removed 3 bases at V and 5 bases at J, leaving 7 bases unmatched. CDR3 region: CASSISREGRETQYF. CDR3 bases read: TGTGCCAGTAGTATCTCGCGGGAGGGCAGGGAGACC.

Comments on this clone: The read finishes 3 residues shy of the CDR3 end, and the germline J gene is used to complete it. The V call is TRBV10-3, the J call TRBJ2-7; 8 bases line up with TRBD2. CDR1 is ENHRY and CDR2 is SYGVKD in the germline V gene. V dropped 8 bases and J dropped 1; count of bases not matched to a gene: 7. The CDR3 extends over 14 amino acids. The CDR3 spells CAISRREDSYEQYF. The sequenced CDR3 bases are TGTGCCATCTCCAGGCGGGAGGATTCCTACGAG.

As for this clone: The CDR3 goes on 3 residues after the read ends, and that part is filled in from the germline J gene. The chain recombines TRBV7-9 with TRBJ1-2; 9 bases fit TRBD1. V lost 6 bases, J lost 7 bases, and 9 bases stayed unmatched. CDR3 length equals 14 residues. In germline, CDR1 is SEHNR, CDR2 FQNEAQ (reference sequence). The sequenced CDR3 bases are TGTGCCAGCAGTCGGGACAGGGATATTGGTGGC. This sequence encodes CASSRDRDIGG. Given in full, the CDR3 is CASSRDRDIGGYTF. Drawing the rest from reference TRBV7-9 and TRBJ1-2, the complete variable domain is DTGVSQNPRHKITKRGQNVTFRCDPISEHNRLYWYRQTLGQGPEFLTYFQNEAQLEKSRLLSDRFSAERPKGSFSTLEIQRTEQGDSAMYLCASSRDRDIGGYTFGSGTRLTVV.

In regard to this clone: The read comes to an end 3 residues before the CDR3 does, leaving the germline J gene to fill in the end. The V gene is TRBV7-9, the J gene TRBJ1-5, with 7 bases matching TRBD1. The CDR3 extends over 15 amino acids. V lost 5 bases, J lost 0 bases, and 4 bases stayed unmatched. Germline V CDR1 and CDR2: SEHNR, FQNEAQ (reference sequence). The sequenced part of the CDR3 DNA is TGTGCCAGCAGCCCGGGACAGCATAGCAATCAGCCC. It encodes CASSPGQHSNQP. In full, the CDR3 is CASSPGQHSNQPQHF.